Below are 29 T cell receptor beta chains sequenced from a single sample in a study of T-cell memory formation after mild COVID-19. MiXCR was run by TCRdb on the 5' RACE reads, yielding one entry per CDR3 protein. Seen here are approximately 580,000 distinct CDR3 sequences, approximately 20% observed once, and the top ten hold around 13%. Sequencing was carried out using PBMCs or a T cell subset sorted from them (not recorded which). The receptors stem from an adult woman who had mild COVID-19 (a few samples of this study predate the infection). Cell type and time point are not known.

The J gene is TRBJ2-4, the V gene TRBV10-3; possibly TRBD1 or TRBD2 for D (5 bases each). Germline values: CDR1 ENHRY, CDR2 SYGVKD. The ends were cut back, 0 bases at V and 1 base at J, with 16 bases in the middle. The CDR3 spans 18 residues. The CDR3 nucleotides are TGTGCCATCAGTGAGTCACCGTTTTGGGGGATGGCCAAAAACATTCAGTACTTC. Residues: CAISESPFWGMAKNIQYF.

The J gene is TRBJ2-7, the V gene TRBV7-9; D gene ambiguous. Germline CDR1 is SEHNR and CDR2 is FQNEAQ (reference sequence). The CDR3 is 14 amino acids. Trimming took off 10 bases at V and 0 bases at J, with 16 bases between the two ends. CDR3 protein: CATGYQGFSYEQYF. The CDR3 DNA follows: TGTGCCACCGGGTACCAAGGTTTCTCCTACGAGCAGTACTTC.

This chain links TRBV19 with TRBJ1-1; D possibly corresponds to TRBD1 (5 bases). V lost 1 base to trimming and J lost 8 bases, with 8 bases between them. This CDR3 has 12 residues. Germline V gene lookup returns CDR1 LNHDA and CDR2 SQIVND (reference sequence). The CDR3 coding sequence is TGTGCCAGTAGTATAGCGAGGGGAGAAGCTTTCTTT. Translated, it gives CASSIARGEAFF.

J is TRBJ1-6 and V is TRBV18; the D is unclear. Germline V lookup: CDR1 KGHSH, CDR2 LQKENI. V lost 6 bases and J lost 0, with 12 bases in between. The CDR3 extends over 16 amino acids. The CDR3 loop is CASSPVPSSYNSPLHF. The CDR3 DNA reads TGTGCCAGCTCTCCTGTCCCGAGCTCCTATAATTCACCCCTCCACTTT.

J is TRBJ1-1 and V is TRBV12-3 or TRBV12-4, with a weak D call TRBD1 (5 bases). The V end was cut by 6 bases, the J end by 4 bases, with 15 bases between. The CDR3 runs 14 residues. For the CDR3, the DNA is TGTGCCAGCAGAGGATGGCAGGGTACCACTGAAGCTTTCTTT. This gives the protein CASRGWQGTTEAFF.

This chain connects TRBV9 to TRBJ2-5; weak D call: TRBD2 (5 bases). Germline V gene sequence: CDR1 SGDLS, CDR2 YYNGEE. The CDR3 extends over 16 amino acids. Trimming shortened V by 5 bases and J by 5 bases, and 22 bases separated the two germline ends. CDR3 residues: CASSVTPTLEEETQYF. The CDR3 coding sequence is TGTGCCAGCAGTGTCACCCCTACTTTGGAGGAGGAGACCCAGTACTTC.

This clonotype has more than one count but fewer than ten. The genes are TRBV10-3 and TRBJ2-1; TRBD1 is a possible D gene (6 bases). Deletions cut 0 bases from V and 6 bases from J, with 6 bases between. CDR1 and CDR2 (germline): ENHRY, SYGVKD. The CDR3 sequence is 13 residues long. The CDR3 DNA is TGTGCCATCAGTGAGTCCAGGGGCAATGAGCAGTTCTTC. It translates to CAISESRGNEQFF.

V usage is TRBV11-2 and J usage is TRBJ2-3; the D call may be TRBD1 or TRBD2 (5 bases each). This CDR3 comprises 15 residues. The germline gives CDR1 SGHAT, CDR2 FQNNGV. Between the trimmed V and J ends, which lost 1 base and 2 bases, there was a span of 10 bases. The DNA for the CDR3 is TGTGCCAGCAGCTTAGGGGTCGGGGCCACAGATACGCAGTATTTT. Its translation: CASSLGVGATDTQYF.

This clonotype was counted a few times. J is TRBJ2-2 and V is TRBV3-1; D call uncertain. The CDR3 has 15 amino acids. The V gene's germline CDR1 is LGHDT and CDR2 YNNKEL (reference sequence). V lost 1 base, J lost 7 bases, and 13 bases lay in between. The CDR3 bases are TGTGCCAGCAGCCAAGCAGAACGGACCGGCGGGGAGCTGTTTTTT. Translating it yields CASSQAERTGGELFF.

The genes are TRBV5-5 and TRBJ1-1; D remains unclear. From germline, CDR1 is SGHKS and CDR2 YYEKEE (reference sequence). The V gene lost 4 bases and the J gene lost 4 bases, with 11 bases spanning the gap. The CDR3 sequence is 13 residues long. The CDR3 DNA is TGTGCCAGCAGCCTGGGTCCTGCCACTGAAGCTTTCTTT. Translated, it gives CASSLGPATEAFF.

This clonotype has just a few counts. The rearrangement joins TRBV27 to TRBJ1-1, with D maybe TRBD1 (5 bases). Germline V CDR1 and CDR2: MNHEY, SMNVEV (reference sequence). The CDR3 runs 15 residues. V lost 3 bases and J lost 0, with 11 bases in between. CDR3 in amino acids: CASSLGRQMNTEAFF. CDR3 nucleotides: TGTGCCAGCAGTTTGGGGCGGCAGATGAACACTGAAGCTTTCTTT.

This clonotype was recorded a few times. The chain is built from TRBV7-2 and TRBJ2-2; D is ambiguous. The V end lost 6 bases, the J end lost 0 bases, and 11 bases lay between the germline ends. Germline V CDR1 and CDR2: SGHTA, FQGNSA. There are 15 residues in the CDR3. As DNA, the CDR3 is TGTGCCAGCAGGAAGAGCCAGTCGAACACCGGGGAGCTGTTTTTT. This codes for CASRKSQSNTGELFF. Complete variable domain (other parts from reference TRBV7-2 and TRBJ2-2): GAGVSQSPSNKVTEKGKDVELRCDPISGHTALYWYRQSLGQGLEFLIYFQGNSAPDKSGLPSDRFSAERTGGSVSTLTIQRTQQEDSAVYLCASRKSQSNTGELFFGEGSRLTVL.

The V gene is TRBV23-1, the J gene TRBJ2-1, with TRBD1 identical over 12 bases. TRBV23-1 is flagged as an ORF with uncertain function. V lost 2 bases, J lost 7 bases, and 12 bases stayed unmatched. CDR3 length: 18 residues. CDR3 in DNA: TGCGCCAGCAGTCAACGCCGCTTGGGACAGGGGGCAACGAATGAGCAGTTCTTC. The encoded protein is CASSQRRLGQGATNEQFF.

The chain employs TRBV7-9 and TRBJ1-3; D gene unclear. The V gene's germline CDR1 is SEHNR and CDR2 FQNEAQ (reference sequence). CDR3 length: 13 amino acids. Trimming shortened V by 1 base and J by 2 bases, and 3 bases separated the two germline ends. The CDR3 DNA follows: TGTGCCAGCAGCTTAGAGGCTGGAAACACCATATATTTT. Its protein product is CASSLEAGNTIYF. Full variable domain (missing parts from reference TRBV7-9 and TRBJ1-3): DTGVSQNPRHKITKRGQNVTFRCDPISEHNRLYWYRQTLGQGPEFLTYFQNEAQLEKSRLLSDRFSAERPKGSFSTLEIQRTEQGDSAMYLCASSLEAGNTIYFGEGSWLTVV.

The V call is TRBV20-1, the J call TRBJ2-3, with 7 bases aligning to TRBD2. Germline CDR1 reads DFQATT; CDR2 reads SNEGSKA (reference sequence). This CDR3 is 16 amino acids long. J was trimmed by 0 bases and V by 1 base; bases with no gene match: 7. Here the CDR3 DNA reads TGCAGTGCTAGAGGAATGCTAGCGGCTAGCACAGATACGCAGTATTTT. This encodes CSARGMLAASTDTQYF.

CDR3 sequence reads: CAWSLSGQLRVNEQFF. In DNA form, the CDR3 reads TGTGCCTGGAGTTTGTCGGGACAGCTTAGGGTCAATGAGCAGTTCTTC. This chain links TRBV30 with TRBJ2-1; 7 positions agree with TRBD1. The CDR3 covers 16 residues. Germline loops: CDR1 GTSNPN, CDR2 SVGIG (reference sequence). The V gene end was trimmed by 2 bases and the J gene end by 6 bases; junction bases not matched to a gene: 13. Complete variable domain (other parts from reference TRBV30 and TRBJ2-1): SQTIHQWPATLVQPVGSPLSLECTVEGTSNPNLYWYRQAAGRGLQLLFYSVGIGQISSEVPQNLSASRPQDRQFILSSKKLLLSDSGFYLCAWSLSGQLRVNEQFFGPGTRLTVL.

This clonotype was counted between two and nine times. The rearrangement uses TRBV5-6 and TRBJ1-1, with 9 bases that match TRBD1. Germline V gene data show CDR1 as SGHDT and CDR2 as YYEEEE. V dropped 2 bases and J dropped 1; count of bases not matched to a gene: 6. The CDR3 spans 16 residues. This CDR3 is CASSFLDRGQNTEAFF. CDR3 DNA sequence: TGTGCCAGCAGCTTCTTGGACAGGGGTCAGAACACTGAAGCTTTCTTT.

This clonotype was seen at least ten times. The chain is built from TRBV27 and TRBJ2-5, with D uncertain. Germline V CDR1 and CDR2: MNHEY, SMNVEV (reference sequence). The CDR3 spans 15 residues. Trimming shortened V by 3 bases and J by 0 bases, and 11 bases separated the two germline ends. The CDR3 loop is CASSLVRDNQETQYF. CDR3 DNA sequence: TGTGCCAGCAGTTTGGTCAGAGATAACCAAGAGACCCAGTACTTC.

This rearrangement joins TRBV5-1 to TRBJ2-3, with D maybe TRBD1 (6 bases). The CDR3 extends over 16 amino acids. Germline assignment: CDR1 SGHRS and CDR2 YFSETQ. Trimming cost V 4 bases and J 2 bases, with 17 bases left between them. The CDR3 bases are TGCGCCAGCAGCGTTAAACGGGACATTTCCACAGATACGCAGTATTTT. Its protein product is CASSVKRDISTDTQYF.

The chain carries TRBV30 and TRBJ2-7; 8 nucleotides match TRBD1. The V gene's germline CDR1 is GTSNPN and CDR2 SVGIG (reference sequence). V was clipped by 2 bases and J by 0 bases; unmatched bases: 3. The CDR3 has 14 amino acids. The CDR3 DNA sequence: TGTGCCTGGAGTACGGGACAGGTCTCCTACGAGCAGTACTTC. Translated, it gives CAWSTGQVSYEQYF.

This clonotype has a handful of counts. This chain links TRBV7-2 with TRBJ2-3; D unclear. The germline gives CDR1 SGHTA, CDR2 FQGNSA. The CDR3 totals 13 residues. Trimming took 1 base from V and 4 from J, leaving 6 bases between them. CDR3 region: CASSLVFADTQYF. The CDR3 region has the DNA TGTGCCAGCAGCTTAGTCTTTGCAGATACGCAGTATTTT.

Ten or more counts support this clonotype. The chain carries TRBV27 and TRBJ2-1; 13 nucleotides agree with TRBD2. The CDR3 consists of 16 residues. V was clipped by 5 bases and J by 3 bases; unmatched bases: 4. Germline V gene lookup returns CDR1 MNHEY and CDR2 SMNVEV (reference sequence). CDR3 sequence (DNA): TGTGCCAGCAGTCCCGGGACTAGCGGGATCTACAATGAGCAGTTCTTC. Protein: CASSPGTSGIYNEQFF.

The V call is TRBV3-1, the J call TRBJ1-5; 9 nucleotides agree with TRBD1. The junction had 6 bases not matched to a gene; V was cut back by 4 bases and J by 2 bases. Germline V gives CDR1 LGHDT, CDR2 YNNKEL (reference sequence). The CDR3 is made up of 16 amino acids. The CDR3 coding sequence is TGTGCCAGCAGCCCCGGGACAGGGACGGGCAATCAGCCCCAGCATTTT. This gives the protein CASSPGTGTGNQPQHF. Full variable domain (outside the CDR3, taken from reference TRBV3-1 and TRBJ1-5): DTAVSQTPKYLVTQMGNDKSIKCEQNLGHDTMYWYKQDSKKFLKIMFSYNNKELIINETVPNRFSPKSPDKAHLNLHINSLELGDSAVYFCASSPGTGTGNQPQHFGDGTRLSIL.

The V call is TRBV11-2, the J call TRBJ2-3, with TRBD1 as a possible D gene (7 bases). V lost 6 bases and J lost 4, with 17 bases in between. The germline CDR1 and CDR2 sequences are SGHAT and FQNNGV. The CDR3 is 15 residues long. The CDR3 nucleotides are TGTGCCAGCAGAATCAGGGGGGCGGTCGCAGATACGCAGTATTTT. This translates into CASRIRGAVADTQYF.

This clonotype was observed many times. The chain couples TRBV7-8 to TRBJ2-3; D uncertain. V lost 5 bases to trimming and J lost 0 bases, with 9 bases between them. The germline CDR1 and CDR2 sequences are SGHVS and FQNEAQ. The CDR3 sequence is 14 residues long. In DNA, the CDR3 is TGTGCCAGCAGCCCCATAGCTAGCACAGATACGCAGTATTTT. Translation gives CASSPIASTDTQYF.

The V gene is TRBV7-3, the J gene TRBJ2-1; the D gene is possibly TRBD1 (5 bases). The length of the CDR3 is 15 residues. Trimming took off 1 base at V and 6 bases at J, with 13 bases between the two ends. The V gene's germline CDR1 is SGHTA and CDR2 FQGTGA. The CDR3 bases are TGTGCCAGCAGCTTAATGAGCAGGGTCGGCAATGAGCAGTTCTTC. Translation: CASSLMSRVGNEQFF.

The chain links TRBV7-3 to TRBJ2-1, with D uncertain. Per the germline V gene, CDR1 is SGHTA and CDR2 is FQGTGA. Trimming removed 5 bases from V and 8 bases from J, with 19 bases in between. The CDR3 is made up of 15 amino acids. CDR3 coding DNA: TGTGCCAGCAGCGTCCGGGTCCGCTGGTTTGATGAGCAGTTCTTC. Translation gives CASSVRVRWFDEQFF. The variable domain in full, with the rest retrieved from reference TRBV7-3 and TRBJ2-1, is GAGVSQTPSNKVTEKGKYVELRCDPISGHTALYWYRQSLGQGPEFLIYFQGTGAADDSGLPNDRFFAVRPEGSVSTLKIQRTERGDSAVYLCASSVRVRWFDEQFFGPGTRLTVL.

J is TRBJ2-3 and V is TRBV10-3, with TRBD2 identical over 9 bases. CDR1 is ENHRY, CDR2 SYGVKD, per germline. With 5 bases clipped from V and 5 bases from J, the junction kept 5 bases outside the gene matches. This CDR3 comprises 14 residues. The CDR3 bases are TGTGCCATCAGTCGAGCGGGAGGCCGAGATACGCAGTATTTT. This gives the protein CAISRAGGRDTQYF.

Only a few counts were recorded for this clonotype. The chain joins TRBV27 to TRBJ2-1; TRBD2 is a possible D gene (6 bases). The germline V and J ends were trimmed by 4 bases and 4 bases, with 17 bases remaining between them. This CDR3 contains 16 residues. The germline gives CDR1 MNHEY, CDR2 SMNVEV (reference sequence). CDR3 nucleotide sequence: TGTGCCAGCAGTTACTTGGGGGGACTGGGTTACAATGAGCAGTTCTTC. It is translated as CASSYLGGLGYNEQFF.